This T cell receptor (beta chain) was obtained from a study of blood T cell repertoires in COVID-19 (TCRdb year 2020). Describing the broader study: The collaborator samples originated in the United States, Italy and Spain and spanned the acute and convalescent phases of COVID-19. The material from the prospective study consisted of cDNA or gDNA derived from T cells, B-cell-depleted T cells, or PBMCs. A freely available public database, intended as a resource for researchers studying the immune response to SARS-CoV-2, is where the repertoires were released. A de-identified subject ID, COVID-19 status, age in years and sex were almost always included in the sample metadata. The dataset comprised deeply sampled blood TCRbeta repertoires from subjects exposed to, actively infected with, or recovered from COVID-19. Where HLA class I and class II types were available, the types were taken from metadata supplied by the sample provider, not from assay-based typing. Samples were obtained from the ongoing ImmuneRACE study (first 160 participants) and from 1,200 or so subjects provided by 6 global collaborators. The research as a whole found: The amount of clinical and demographic metadata varied by source and participant and was provided uncurated.

Measured from the cysteine to the phenylalanine, the CDR3 is 13 residues long. The CDR3 DNA has 39 bases and is translated from base 1. V is cut by 5 bases and J by 5 bases, and the space between the germline ends is 10 bases. TCRbeta CDR3 regions were amplified from genomic DNA using the immunoSEQ Assay, a bias-controlled multiplex PCR. On the authors' methods: Within the assay, amplification of reference gene primers was used to estimate how many nucleated cells each sample contained. To quantify the absolute abundance of each unique TCRbeta CDR3 rearrangement, sequence reads were collapsed and filtered. Productive Simpson clonality was computed per sample as the square root of Simpson's diversity index over productive rearrangements. This immuneACCESS table, as held by TCRdb, lists in-frame sequences with V and J called but not all clones. Of the missing ones, under half trace to an unresolved V gene in checked studies; the others have no known cause. V and J calls and clone size are as listed in that table; D and trimming were resolved from the DNA. In all, the sample holds about 210,000 clones, and roughly 84% of those were seen once. Around 5% of the sample goes to the ten largest clones.

Whole blood was collected in K2EDTA tubes by collaborating institutions according to the institutions' own protocols. For TCRbeta analysis, collaborator samples were shipped as frozen whole blood, as isolated PBMCs, or as DNA extracted from either sample type. About this clone: No cognate antigen has been identified for it. Per-nucleotide qualities are absent, and no much larger clonotype sits a single base away.

The V gene is TRBV12-3 or TRBV12-4 and the J gene is TRBJ1-5; TRBD1 is a possible D gene, resting on 5 matching bases. The sample taken for sequencing was peripheral blood. The source of this sequence is a woman over 75 with acute or convalescent COVID-19. The nucleotides read TGTGCCAGCAGTGAACAGGCCTATCAGCCCCAGCATTTT. Its protein is CASSEQAYQPQHF.